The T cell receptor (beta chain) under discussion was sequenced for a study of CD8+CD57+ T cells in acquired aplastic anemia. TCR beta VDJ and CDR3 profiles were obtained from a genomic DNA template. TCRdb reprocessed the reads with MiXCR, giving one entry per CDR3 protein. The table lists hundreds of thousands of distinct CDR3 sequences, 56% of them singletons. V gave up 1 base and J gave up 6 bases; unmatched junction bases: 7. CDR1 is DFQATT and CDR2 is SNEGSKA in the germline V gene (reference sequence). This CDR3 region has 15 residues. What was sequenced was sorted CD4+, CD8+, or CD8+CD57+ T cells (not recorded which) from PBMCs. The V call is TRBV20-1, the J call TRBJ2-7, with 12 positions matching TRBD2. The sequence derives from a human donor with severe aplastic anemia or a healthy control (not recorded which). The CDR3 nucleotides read TGCAGTGCTAGAGTGGCACTAGCGGGAGGTAGCGAGCAGTACTTC. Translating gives CSARVALAGGSEQYF.